These 14 T cell receptor beta chains originate from one sample sequenced in a study of blood T cell repertoires in COVID-19. This table comes from immunoSEQ multiplex PCR, and its TCRdb copy is limited to in-frame clones, with some not included. The sample has 200,000 to 250,000 clones; 82% are singletons. Sequencing was done on a sample of PBMCs or T cells enriched from blood (not recorded which). All receptors come from a woman aged 60 to 75 who had recovered from COVID-19.

The chain joins TRBV6-5 to TRBJ1-2; the match to TRBD1 covers 7 bases. From germline, CDR1 is MNHEY and CDR2 SVGAGI. Trimming cost V 5 bases and J 3 bases; bases outside gene matches: 3. The CDR3 spans 13 residues. CDR3 nucleotides: TGTGCCAGCAGTAATCAGGGGGACTATGGCTACACCTTC. As protein: CASSNQGDYGYTF.

This chain connects TRBV19 to TRBJ1-6, with 9 bases fitting TRBD1. The CDR3 contains 15 residues. Per germline, CDR1 LNHDA and CDR2 SQIVND (reference sequence). Germline trimming cut 5 bases from V and 8 bases from J; bases unmatched to any gene: 7. The CDR3 spells CASSARQGVDSPLHF. CDR3 nucleotide sequence: TGTGCCAGTAGTGCACGACAGGGGGTTGATTCACCCCTCCACTTT.

The chain links TRBV27 to TRBJ1-4, with D unresolved. Germline-derived CDR1 and CDR2 are MNHEY and SMNVEV (reference sequence). This CDR3 is 17 amino acids long. Trimming took 4 bases from V and 0 from J, leaving 15 bases between them. The CDR3 DNA sequence: TGTGCCAGCAGTTCATTCTCCGGTTATTCAACTAATGAAAAACTGTTTTTT. It encodes CASSSFSGYSTNEKLFF. The variable domain in full, completed from reference TRBV27 and TRBJ1-4, reads EAQVTQNPRYLITVTGKKLTVTCSQNMNHEYMSWYRQDPGLGLRQIYYSMNVEVTDKGDVPEGYKVSRKEKRNFPLILESPSPNQTSLYFCASSSFSGYSTNEKLFFGSGTQLSVL.

In regard to this clone: The same CDR3 also results from other DNA sequences found in this sample. This chain links TRBV7-3 with TRBJ1-1, with D possibly TRBD1 on 5 matching bases. The V end lost 0 bases, the J end lost 4 bases, and 6 bases lay between the germline ends. This CDR3 comprises 13 residues. Germline CDR1 and CDR2: SGHTA and FQGTGA. The DNA for the CDR3 is TGTGCCAGCAGCTTAACCGGGGGCACTGAAGCTTTCTTT. It codes for CASSLTGGTEAFF.

The rearrangement links TRBV13 to TRBJ1-2; D gene ambiguous. V shed 0 bases and J shed 3 bases, with 11 bases lying between them. The germline V gene encodes CDR1 PRHDT and CDR2 FYEKMQ (reference sequence). The length of the CDR3 is 15 residues. DNA for the CDR3: TGTGCCAGCAGCTTAGGATACGACAATGACTATGGCTACACCTTC. This encodes CASSLGYDNDYGYTF.

V is TRBV6-2 or TRBV6-3 and J is TRBJ1-6; no clear D. This CDR3 is built from 14 residues. Trimming stripped 4 bases from V and 4 bases from J, with 8 bases between. The germline V gene has CDR1 MNHEY and CDR2 SVGEGT. CDR3: CASSLTEYNSPLHF. CDR3 DNA: TGTGCCAGCAGTTTGACTGAGTATAATTCACCCCTCCACTTT.

This chain uses TRBV29-1 with TRBJ1-1; maybe TRBD1 (5 bases). V lost 7 bases, J lost 5 bases, and 17 bases lay in between. The CDR3 consists of 13 residues. The V gene's germline CDR1 is SQVTM and CDR2 ANQGSEA. CDR3 sequence (DNA): TGCAGCGCCGAAACAGGCCAGAGGACTGAAGCTTTCTTT. This translates into CSAETGQRTEAFF.

The chain is built from TRBV6-2 or TRBV6-3 and TRBJ2-7; 8 nucleotides agree with TRBD1. CDR1 and CDR2 from the germline V gene are MNHEY and SVGEGT. The trim removed 1 base at V and 4 bases at J, leaving 6 bases unmatched. This CDR3 contains 15 residues. The CDR3: CASSYYSGGFYEQYF. The CDR3 region has the DNA TGTGCCAGCAGTTACTACTCAGGGGGCTTTTACGAGCAGTACTTC.

This clone was seen a handful of times. The chain carries TRBV9 and TRBJ2-1, with a weak D call TRBD1 (7 bases). CDR3 size: 16 residues. The V gene's germline CDR1 is SGDLS and CDR2 YYNGEE. The V gene lost 6 bases and the J gene lost 2 bases, with 18 bases spanning the gap. CDR3 bases: TGTGCCAGCACTACCAGAGGGGGCGGGACCTACAATGAGCAGTTCTTC. Amino acid sequence: CASTTRGGGTYNEQFF.

At least ten counts were recorded for this clone. The chain uses TRBV7-2 and TRBJ1-6, with D possibly being TRBD1 (5 bases). CDR3 size: 14 residues. The germline V and J ends were trimmed by 5 bases and 9 bases, with 14 bases remaining between them. The germline gives CDR1 SGHTA, CDR2 FQGNSA. The CDR3 loop reads CASSPSGGGSPLHF. The CDR3 nucleotides read TGTGCCAGCAGCCCCTCGGGGGGGGGTTCACCCCTCCACTTT.

V usage is TRBV5-4 and J usage is TRBJ2-3, with 10 bases identical to TRBD2. There are 16 residues in the CDR3. The V gene end was trimmed by 4 bases and the J gene end by 0 bases; junction bases not matched to a gene: 5. Germline V gene lookup returns CDR1 SGHNT and CDR2 YYREEE (reference sequence). This CDR3 reads CASSPGLAPSTDTQYF. Here the CDR3 DNA reads TGTGCCAGCAGCCCGGGACTAGCGCCGAGCACAGATACGCAGTATTTT.

The chain links TRBV9 to TRBJ1-1, with D tentatively TRBD1 (6 bases). The germline V and J ends were trimmed by 4 bases and 7 bases, with 23 bases remaining between them. The CDR3 spans 16 residues. Germline assignment: CDR1 SGDLS and CDR2 YYNGEE. As DNA, the CDR3 is TGTGCCAGCAGCCCTCATACAGGGATAATAGGAGGTGAAGCTTTCTTT. This gives the protein CASSPHTGIIGGEAFF.

The CDR3 nucleotides read TGTGCCACCAGCCGCGGCGGGGGTCGGGAGACCCAGTACTTC. Its translation is CATSRGGGRETQYF. The V call is TRBV15, the J call TRBJ2-5; TRBD2 matches at 7 bases. CDR3 length equals 14 residues. Trimming removed 5 bases from V and 5 bases from J; junction bases left unmatched: 8. Germline lookup yields CDR1 LNHNV and CDR2 YYDKDF (reference sequence). The variable domain in full, with the rest retrieved from reference TRBV15 and TRBJ2-5, is DAMVIQNPRYQVTQFGKPVTLSCSQTLNHNVMYWYQQKSSQAPKLLFHYYDKDFNNEADTPDNFQSRRPNTSFCFLDIRSPGLGDTAMYLCATSRGGGRETQYFGPGTRLLVL.

V gene TRBV19 combines with J gene TRBJ1-2; D might be TRBD1 (6 bases). Germline V gene sequence: CDR1 LNHDA, CDR2 SQIVND (reference sequence). V lost 3 bases and J lost 8, with 16 bases in between. The CDR3 loop spans 14 amino acids. Here the CDR3 DNA reads TGTGCCAGTAGTATTCGCAGGGGATTTGAGGGCTACACCTTC. Amino acid sequence: CASSIRRGFEGYTF.